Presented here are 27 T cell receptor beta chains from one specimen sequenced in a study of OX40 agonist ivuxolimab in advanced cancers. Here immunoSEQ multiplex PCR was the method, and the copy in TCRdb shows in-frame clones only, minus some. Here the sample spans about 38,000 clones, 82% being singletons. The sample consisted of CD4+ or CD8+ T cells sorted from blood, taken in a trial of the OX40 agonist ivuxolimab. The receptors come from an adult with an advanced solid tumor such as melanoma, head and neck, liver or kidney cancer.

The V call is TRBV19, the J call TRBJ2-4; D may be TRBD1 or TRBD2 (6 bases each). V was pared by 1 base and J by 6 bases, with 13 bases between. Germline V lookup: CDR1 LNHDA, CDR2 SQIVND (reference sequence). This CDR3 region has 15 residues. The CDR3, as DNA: TGTGCCAGTAGTATAGGTGAGGGGGGCTCAAACATTCAGTACTTC. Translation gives CASSIGEGGSNIQYF.

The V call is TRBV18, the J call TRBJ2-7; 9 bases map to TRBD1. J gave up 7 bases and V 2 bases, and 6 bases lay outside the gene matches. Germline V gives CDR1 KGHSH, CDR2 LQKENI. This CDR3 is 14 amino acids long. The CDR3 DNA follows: TGTGCCAGCTCACCAGGGACAGGGAGAGGGGAGCAGTACTTC. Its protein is CASSPGTGRGEQYF. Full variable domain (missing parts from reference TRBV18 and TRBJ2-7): NAGVMQNPRHLVRRRGQEARLRCSPMKGHSHVYWYRQLPEEGLKFMVYLQKENIIDESGMPKERFSAEFPKEGPSILRIQQVVRGDSAAYFCASSPGTGRGEQYFGPGTRLTVT.

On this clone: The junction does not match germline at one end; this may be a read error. This chain's CDR3 is CASSYHQGTPNF. The CDR3 DNA sequence: TGTGCCAGCAGTTACCACCAGGGTACCCCCAACTTT. The chain recombines TRBV6-6 with TRBJ1-1, with D possibly TRBD1 on 5 matching bases. This CDR3 has 12 amino acids. Germline V CDR1 and CDR2: MNHNY, SVGAGI (reference sequence).

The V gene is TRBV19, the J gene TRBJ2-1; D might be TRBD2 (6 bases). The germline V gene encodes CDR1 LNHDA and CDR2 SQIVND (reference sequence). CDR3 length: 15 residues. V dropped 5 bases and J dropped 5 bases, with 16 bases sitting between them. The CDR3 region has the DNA TGTGCCAGTAGTGGCCGGAGGGCCCTTAACAATGAGCAGTTCTTC. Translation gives CASSGRRALNNEQFF.

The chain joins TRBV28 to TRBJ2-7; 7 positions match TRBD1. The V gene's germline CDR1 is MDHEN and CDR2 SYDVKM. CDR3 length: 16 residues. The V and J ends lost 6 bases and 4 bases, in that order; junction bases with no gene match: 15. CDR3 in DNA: TGTGCCAGCAGCCCGCGTGGATACAGGGGCATTTACGAGCAGTACTTC. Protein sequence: CASSPRGYRGIYEQYF.

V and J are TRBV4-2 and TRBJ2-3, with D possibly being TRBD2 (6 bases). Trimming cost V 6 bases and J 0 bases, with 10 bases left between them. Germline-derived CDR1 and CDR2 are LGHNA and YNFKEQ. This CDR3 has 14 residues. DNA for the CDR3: TGTGCCAGCAGGGATGGGGGGAGCACAGATACGCAGTATTTT. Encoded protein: CASRDGGSTDTQYF.

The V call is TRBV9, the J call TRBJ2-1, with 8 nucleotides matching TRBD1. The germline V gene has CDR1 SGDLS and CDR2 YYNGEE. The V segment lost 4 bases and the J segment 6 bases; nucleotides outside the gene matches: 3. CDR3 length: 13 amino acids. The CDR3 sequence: CASSITGGNEQFF. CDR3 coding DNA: TGTGCCAGCAGCATTACAGGGGGCAATGAGCAGTTCTTC.

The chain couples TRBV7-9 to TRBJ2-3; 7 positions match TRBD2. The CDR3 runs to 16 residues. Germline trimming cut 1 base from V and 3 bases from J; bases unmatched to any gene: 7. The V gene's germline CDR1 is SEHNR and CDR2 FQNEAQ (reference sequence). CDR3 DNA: TGTGCCAGCAGCTTAGAAGGGACTACCCCTACAGATACGCAGTATTTT. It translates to CASSLEGTTPTDTQYF.

The CDR3 protein is CASSQDSQGGNTGELFF. Written as DNA, the CDR3 is TGTGCCAGCAGCCAAGATTCACAGGGAGGGAACACCGGGGAGCTGTTTTTT. The rearrangement joins TRBV4-2 to TRBJ2-2, with D possibly called TRBD1 or TRBD2 (6 bases each). This CDR3 region has 17 residues. Germline assignment: CDR1 LGHNA and CDR2 YNFKEQ. V was clipped by 0 bases and J by 1 base, with 12 bases between them.

In nucleotides, the CDR3 is TGTGCCAGCAGCTTAGCAGATACGCAGTATTTT. This gives the protein CASSLADTQYF. The chain joins TRBV7-6 to TRBJ2-3; D is unresolved. Trimming took 0 bases from V and 5 from J, leaving 0 bases between them. CDR1 and CDR2 (germline): SGHVS, FNYEAQ. The CDR3 loop spans 11 amino acids.

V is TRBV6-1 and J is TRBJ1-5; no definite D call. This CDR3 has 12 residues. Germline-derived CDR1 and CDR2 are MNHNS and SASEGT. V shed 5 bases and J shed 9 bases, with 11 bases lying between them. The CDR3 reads CASSQTHVPQHF. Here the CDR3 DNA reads TGTGCCAGCAGTCAGACACATGTGCCCCAGCATTTT.

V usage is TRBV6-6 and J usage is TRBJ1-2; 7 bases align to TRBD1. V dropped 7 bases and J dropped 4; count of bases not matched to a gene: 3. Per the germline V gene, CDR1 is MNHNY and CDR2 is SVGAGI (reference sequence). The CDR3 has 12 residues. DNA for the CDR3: TGTGCCAGCAAGCGACAGGGCTATGGCTACACCTTC. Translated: CASKRQGYGYTF.

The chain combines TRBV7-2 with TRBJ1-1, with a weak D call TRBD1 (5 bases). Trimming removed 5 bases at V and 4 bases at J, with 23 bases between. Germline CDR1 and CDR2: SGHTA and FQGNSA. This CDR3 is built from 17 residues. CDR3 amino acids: CASSLYAGMKLGTEAFF. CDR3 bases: TGTGCCAGCAGCCTATATGCAGGGATGAAGTTGGGCACTGAAGCTTTCTTT.

Here the CDR3 reads CASSPDGSTNEKLFF. CDR3 nucleotide sequence: TGTGCCAGCAGCCCGGACGGCTCAACTAATGAAAAACTGTTTTTT. The chain joins TRBV9 to TRBJ1-4; D uncertain. This CDR3 is 15 amino acids long. Deletions cut 4 bases from V and 0 bases from J, with 10 bases between. CDR1 and CDR2 (germline): SGDLS, YYNGEE.

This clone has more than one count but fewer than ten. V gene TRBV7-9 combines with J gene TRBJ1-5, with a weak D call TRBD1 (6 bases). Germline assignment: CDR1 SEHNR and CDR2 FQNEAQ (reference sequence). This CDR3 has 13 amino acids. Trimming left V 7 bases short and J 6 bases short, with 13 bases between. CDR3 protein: CASTGTMGQPQHF. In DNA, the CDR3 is TGTGCCAGCACAGGGACAATGGGTCAGCCCCAGCATTTT.

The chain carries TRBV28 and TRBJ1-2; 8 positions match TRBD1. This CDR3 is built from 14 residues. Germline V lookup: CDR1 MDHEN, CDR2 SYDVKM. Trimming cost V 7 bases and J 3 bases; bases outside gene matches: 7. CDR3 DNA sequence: TGTGCCAGCACCCTCCGGACAGGGCACTATGGCTACACCTTC. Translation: CASTLRTGHYGYTF.

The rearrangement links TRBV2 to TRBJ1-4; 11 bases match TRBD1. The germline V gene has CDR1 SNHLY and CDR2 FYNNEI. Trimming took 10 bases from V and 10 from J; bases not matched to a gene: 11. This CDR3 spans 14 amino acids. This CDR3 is CANAGGDRGRKLFF. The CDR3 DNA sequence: TGTGCCAACGCGGGTGGGGACAGGGGGAGAAAACTGTTTTTT. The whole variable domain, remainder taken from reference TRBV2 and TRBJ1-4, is EPEVTQTPSHQVTQMGQEVILRCVPISNHLYFYWYRQILGQKVEFLVSFYNNEISEKSEIFDDQFSVERPDGSNFTLKIRSTKLEDSAMYFCANAGGDRGRKLFFGSGTQLSVL.

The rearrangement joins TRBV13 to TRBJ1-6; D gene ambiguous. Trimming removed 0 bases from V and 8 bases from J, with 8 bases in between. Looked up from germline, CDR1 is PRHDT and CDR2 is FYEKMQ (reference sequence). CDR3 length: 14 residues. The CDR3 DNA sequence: TGTGCCAGCAGCTTAGGAGCGTTTGATTCACCCCTCCACTTT. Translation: CASSLGAFDSPLHF.

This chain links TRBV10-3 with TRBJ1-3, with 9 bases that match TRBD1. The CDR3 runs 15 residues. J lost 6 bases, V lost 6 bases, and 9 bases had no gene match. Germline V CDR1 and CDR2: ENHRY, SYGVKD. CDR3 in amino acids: CAIRGPGQGKNTIYF. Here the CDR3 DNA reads TGTGCCATCAGGGGCCCTGGACAGGGGAAAAACACCATATATTTT.

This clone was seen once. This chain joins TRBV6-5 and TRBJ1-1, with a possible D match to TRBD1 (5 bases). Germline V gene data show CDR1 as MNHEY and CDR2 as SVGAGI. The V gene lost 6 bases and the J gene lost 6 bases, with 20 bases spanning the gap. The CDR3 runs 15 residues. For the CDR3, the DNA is TGTGCCAGCAGAAGGAAGCGGGGAGGGGACTCTGAAGCTTTCTTT. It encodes CASRRKRGGDSEAFF.

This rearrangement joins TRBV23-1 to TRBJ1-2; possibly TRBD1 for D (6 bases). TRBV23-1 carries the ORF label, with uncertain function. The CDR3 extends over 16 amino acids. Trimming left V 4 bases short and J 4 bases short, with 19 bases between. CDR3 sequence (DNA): TGCGCCAGCAGTCCCCGATACCGGGACACACCCTATGGCTACACCTTC. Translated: CASSPRYRDTPYGYTF.

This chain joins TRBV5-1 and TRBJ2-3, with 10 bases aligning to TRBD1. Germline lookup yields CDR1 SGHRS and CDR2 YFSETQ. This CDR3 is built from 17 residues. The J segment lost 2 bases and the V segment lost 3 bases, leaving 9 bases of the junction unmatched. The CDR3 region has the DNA TGCGCCAGCAGCTCTCCCCGGGACAGGGGAAACACAGATACGCAGTATTTT. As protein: CASSSPRDRGNTDTQYF.

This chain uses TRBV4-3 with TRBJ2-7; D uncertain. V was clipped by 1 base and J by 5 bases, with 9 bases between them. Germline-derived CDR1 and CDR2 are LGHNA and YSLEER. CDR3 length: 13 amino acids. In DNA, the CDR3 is TGCGCCAGCAGCCAAGTCTTGGTAAACGAGCAGTACTTC. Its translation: CASSQVLVNEQYF.

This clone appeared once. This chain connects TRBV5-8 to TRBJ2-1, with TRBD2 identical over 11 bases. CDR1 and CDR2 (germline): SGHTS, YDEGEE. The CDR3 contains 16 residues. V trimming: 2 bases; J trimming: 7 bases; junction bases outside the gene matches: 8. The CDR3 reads CASSLLLAGERNEQFF. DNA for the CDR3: TGTGCCAGCAGCTTACTACTAGCGGGAGAGAGGAATGAGCAGTTCTTC.

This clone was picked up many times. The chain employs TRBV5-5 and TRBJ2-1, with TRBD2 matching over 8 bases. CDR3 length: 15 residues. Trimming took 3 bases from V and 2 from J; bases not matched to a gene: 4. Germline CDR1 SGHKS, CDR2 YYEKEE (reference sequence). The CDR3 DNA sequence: TGTGCCAGCAGCTGGTCTAGCGGGCCCTACAATGAGCAGTTCTTC. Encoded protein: CASSWSSGPYNEQFF.

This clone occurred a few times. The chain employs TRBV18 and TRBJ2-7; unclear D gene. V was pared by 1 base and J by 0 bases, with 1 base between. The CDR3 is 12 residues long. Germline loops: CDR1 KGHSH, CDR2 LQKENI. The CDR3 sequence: CASSPHSYEQYF. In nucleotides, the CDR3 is TGTGCCAGCTCACCACACTCCTACGAGCAGTACTTC. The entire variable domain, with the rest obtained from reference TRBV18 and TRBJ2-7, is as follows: NAGVMQNPRHLVRRRGQEARLRCSPMKGHSHVYWYRQLPEEGLKFMVYLQKENIIDESGMPKERFSAEFPKEGPSILRIQQVVRGDSAAYFCASSPHSYEQYFGPGTRLTVT.

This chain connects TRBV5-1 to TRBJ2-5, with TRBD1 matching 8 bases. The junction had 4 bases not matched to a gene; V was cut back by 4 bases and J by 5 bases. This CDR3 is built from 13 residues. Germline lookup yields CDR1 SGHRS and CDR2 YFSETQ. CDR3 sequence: CASSTTGEETQYF. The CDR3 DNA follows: TGCGCCAGCAGCACGACAGGGGAGGAGACCCAGTACTTC.